One sample yielded the 20 T cell receptor beta chains listed below, sequenced in a study of cytomegalovirus exposure and HLA in healthy donors. The PCR contained 60 Vbeta and 13 Jbeta primers. Only in-frame clones appear in the TCRdb table, and some are missing; sequencing was by immunoSEQ multiplex PCR. The sample has approximately 140,000 clones; nearly 90% are singletons. Sequencing input: PBMCs. These receptors originate from a woman aged 40 to 50 in good health and CMV-seronegative.

V usage is TRBV25-1 and J usage is TRBJ1-4; D is possibly TRBD1 (5 bases). This CDR3 has 15 residues. The germline V gene encodes CDR1 MGHDK and CDR2 SYGVNS. The ends were cut back, 0 bases at V and 8 bases at J, with 13 bases in the middle. The CDR3 reads CASSEYDDRWEKLFF. The CDR3 DNA follows: TGTGCCAGCAGTGAATATGACGACAGATGGGAAAAACTGTTTTTT. Filled out from reference TRBV25-1 and TRBJ1-4, the complete variable domain reads EADIYQTPRYLVIGTGKKITLECSQTMGHDKMYWYQQDPGMELHLIHYSYGVNSTEKGDLSSESTVSRIRTEHFPLTLESARPSHTSQYLCASSEYDDRWEKLFFGSGTQLSVL.

This clone was seen just once. This rearrangement joins TRBV6-4 to TRBJ2-7, with 8 bases lining up with TRBD2. Germline V gene data show CDR1 as MRHNA and CDR2 as SNTAGT. V dropped 4 bases and J dropped 6; count of bases not matched to a gene: 11. The CDR3 runs to 15 residues. The CDR3: CASSATGTRELEQYF. The CDR3 DNA follows: TGTGCCAGCAGTGCTACCGGGACTAGAGAGCTCGAGCAGTACTTC.

The chain combines TRBV9 with TRBJ2-1, with D perhaps TRBD2 (5 bases). The CDR3 contains 13 residues. The V end lost 4 bases, the J end lost 5 bases, and 10 bases lay between the germline ends. Germline V lookup: CDR1 SGDLS, CDR2 YYNGEE. The CDR3: CASSLAGDNEQFF. CDR3 sequence (DNA): TGTGCCAGCAGCCTCGCGGGTGACAATGAGCAGTTCTTC. The complete variable domain, with remaining parts taken from reference TRBV9 and TRBJ2-1, reads DSGVTQTPKHLITATGQRVTLRCSPRSGDLSVYWYQQSLDQGLQFLIQYYNGEERAKGNILERFSAQQFPDLHSELNLSSLELGDSALYFCASSLAGDNEQFFGPGTRLTVL.

This clone came up once. V is TRBV11-3 and J is TRBJ2-2; 11 bases match TRBD2. The CDR3 has 14 residues. Germline loops: CDR1 SGHNT, CDR2 YENEEA. The V gene end was trimmed by 6 bases and the J gene end by 8 bases; junction bases not matched to a gene: 5. This chain's CDR3 is CASRLAGVRGELFF. In DNA form, the CDR3 reads TGTGCCAGCAGACTAGCGGGGGTTCGGGGGGAGCTGTTTTTT.

Concerning this clone: Other DNA sequences in this sample translate to the same CDR3. This chain connects TRBV28 to TRBJ2-7; 9 bases align to TRBD1. The CDR3 sequence is 12 residues long. The germline V gene has CDR1 MDHEN and CDR2 SYDVKM. J was trimmed by 2 bases and V by 8 bases; bases with no gene match: 1. The CDR3 region has the DNA TGTGCCAGCCGGACAGGGGCCTACGAGCAGTACTTC. It is translated as CASRTGAYEQYF.

This chain joins TRBV23-1 and TRBJ2-7, with a possible D match to TRBD2 (6 bases). TRBV23-1 falls under the ORF class, with uncertain function. V was trimmed by 8 bases and J by 0 bases, leaving 20 bases between them. The CDR3 extends over 16 amino acids. The chain's CDR3 is CASHAVRGGTSYEQYF. In DNA, the CDR3 is TGCGCCAGCCACGCCGTTCGGGGCGGGACCTCCTACGAGCAGTACTTC.

The V gene is TRBV7-6, the J gene TRBJ2-3; 8 positions match TRBD2. There are 16 residues in the CDR3. The V gene end was trimmed by 3 bases and the J gene end by 0 bases; junction bases not matched to a gene: 5. Per germline, CDR1 SGHVS and CDR2 FNYEAQ. This CDR3 reads CASSFPGLASTDTQYF. The DNA for the CDR3 is TGTGCCAGCAGCTTCCCCGGACTAGCTAGCACAGATACGCAGTATTTT. The full variable domain, its missing parts supplied by reference TRBV7-6 and TRBJ2-3, is GAGVSQSPRYKVTKRGQDVALRCDPISGHVSLYWYRQALGQGPEFLTYFNYEAQQDKSGLPNDRFSAERPEGSISTLTIQRTEQRDSAMYRCASSFPGLASTDTQYFGPGTRLTVL.

The chain carries TRBV6-6 and TRBJ2-2, with 9 bases aligning to TRBD1. The CDR3 runs to 14 residues. Germline V CDR1 and CDR2: MNHNY, SVGAGI (reference sequence). V lost 6 bases to trimming and J lost 6 bases; unmatched junction nucleotides: 5. In DNA form, the CDR3 reads TGTGCCAGCAGGACAGGGGGGGCCCCCGGGGAGCTGTTTTTT. The encoded protein is CASRTGGAPGELFF.

V is TRBV6-4 and J is TRBJ1-4; D perhaps matches TRBD1 (5 bases). Germline CDR1 is MRHNA and CDR2 is SNTAGT. CDR3 length: 22 amino acids. The germline V and J ends were trimmed by 1 base and 0 bases, with 27 bases remaining between them. The CDR3 sequence is CASSDYPPDPGLMKTTNEKLFF. In DNA form, the CDR3 reads TGTGCCAGCAGTGACTATCCCCCAGACCCGGGACTGATGAAGACAACTAATGAAAAACTGTTTTTT.

This chain joins TRBV7-9 and TRBJ2-3, with 10 bases lining up with TRBD2. The germline V gene has CDR1 SEHNR and CDR2 FQNEAQ (reference sequence). This CDR3 comprises 15 residues. V gave up 4 bases and J gave up 5 bases; unmatched junction bases: 6. The CDR3 loop is CASSSAGGPGDTQYF. CDR3 DNA sequence: TGTGCCAGCAGCTCAGCGGGAGGGCCGGGAGATACGCAGTATTTT. The complete variable domain, with remaining parts taken from reference TRBV7-9 and TRBJ2-3, reads DTGVSQNPRHKITKRGQNVTFRCDPISEHNRLYWYRQTLGQGPEFLTYFQNEAQLEKSRLLSDRFSAERPKGSFSTLEIQRTEQGDSAMYLCASSSAGGPGDTQYFGPGTRLTVL.

The chain links TRBV13 to TRBJ2-5; D might be TRBD2 (6 bases). Trimming took 8 bases from V and 0 from J, leaving 25 bases between them. CDR1 PRHDT and CDR2 FYEKMQ come from the germline V gene (reference sequence). The CDR3 loop spans 18 amino acids. The CDR3 nucleotides read TGTGCCAGCGACTCGCGGGGTGCGACCCATAAGTACCAAGAGACCCAGTACTTC. It translates to CASDSRGATHKYQETQYF.

This clone was detected only a few times. This chain links TRBV27 with TRBJ2-7, with 9 bases identical to TRBD2. The junction had 9 bases not matched to a gene; V was cut back by 3 bases and J by 3 bases. There are 16 residues in the CDR3. Per germline, CDR1 MNHEY and CDR2 SMNVEV (reference sequence). CDR3 sequence (DNA): TGTGCCAGCAGTTTTAGAGAGGGCGGGAGGGGCTACGAGCAGTACTTC. Its protein is CASSFREGGRGYEQYF.

V and J are TRBV7-9 and TRBJ1-1; 8 positions agree with TRBD1. Trimming removed 5 bases from V and 8 bases from J; junction bases left unmatched: 10. The germline CDR1 and CDR2 sequences are SEHNR and FQNEAQ (reference sequence). The CDR3 covers 14 residues. The CDR3 coding sequence is TGTGCCAGCAGCAACTTTGACGGACAGGGAGAAGCTTTCTTT. Its protein is CASSNFDGQGEAFF.

This clone has a single count. The chain is built from TRBV6-5 and TRBJ2-1; a possible D gene is TRBD2 (5 bases). In germline, CDR1 is MNHEY, CDR2 SVGAGI. V gave up 4 bases and J gave up 0 bases, with 10 bases separating them. CDR3 length: 15 residues. The CDR3, as DNA: TGTGCCAGCAGTTGGCGTGGGAGCTCCTACAATGAGCAGTTCTTC. This translates into CASSWRGSSYNEQFF.

The chain combines TRBV4-2 with TRBJ1-3; no definite D call. CDR1 LGHNA and CDR2 YNFKEQ come from the germline V gene. V was cut by 0 bases and J by 4 bases, with 7 bases left in between. The CDR3 loop spans 14 amino acids. The CDR3 bases are TGTGCCAGCAGCCAAGATCTATCCGGAAACACCATATATTTT. This sequence encodes CASSQDLSGNTIYF.

The V call is TRBV6-6, the J call TRBJ2-3, with D perhaps matching TRBD2 (5 bases). Germline loops: CDR1 MNHNY, CDR2 SVGAGI (reference sequence). This CDR3 is built from 16 residues. The ends were cut back, 4 bases at V and 0 bases at J, with 14 bases in the middle. The CDR3 DNA sequence: TGTGCCAGCAGTTTAATGCGGGTCTCTAGCACAGATACGCAGTATTTT. Its protein product is CASSLMRVSSTDTQYF.

This CDR3 is CASSSAGMMNTEAFF. The CDR3 DNA is TGTGCCAGCAGCTCTGCAGGAATGATGAACACTGAAGCTTTCTTT. The J gene is TRBJ1-1, the V gene TRBV11-3, with D unclear. Germline values: CDR1 SGHNT, CDR2 YENEEA. V lost 4 bases and J lost 0, with 12 bases in between. The CDR3 length is 15 residues. Filled out from reference TRBV11-3 and TRBJ1-1, the complete variable domain reads EAGVVQSPRYKIIEKKQPVAFWCNPISGHNTLYWYLQNLGQGPELLIRYENEEAVDDSQLPKDRFSAERLKGVDSTLKIQPAELGDSAVYLCASSSAGMMNTEAFFGQGTRLTVV.

This sequence joins TRBV6-1 and TRBJ2-7, with 9 bases aligning to TRBD1. J was trimmed by 2 bases and V by 2 bases; bases with no gene match: 1. Germline V gene sequence: CDR1 MNHNS, CDR2 SASEGT. This CDR3 comprises 14 residues. CDR3 coding DNA: TGTGCCAGCAGTGAACGGACAGGGGCCTACGAGCAGTACTTC. This sequence encodes CASSERTGAYEQYF.

This clone was observed a single time. V is TRBV19 and J is TRBJ1-2; no reliable D call. Germline CDR1 reads LNHDA; CDR2 reads SQIVND (reference sequence). This CDR3 is 12 amino acids long. V lost 7 bases to trimming and J lost 11 bases, with 17 bases between them. The CDR3 loop is CASTTVRVGYTF. CDR3 DNA: TGTGCCAGTACGACGGTGAGGGTTGGGTACACCTTC.

Only one count was recorded for this clone. The V call is TRBV7-9, the J call TRBJ2-1; tentatively, D is TRBD2 (5 bases). The germline V and J ends were trimmed by 4 bases and 5 bases, with 12 bases remaining between them. CDR3 length: 14 amino acids. Germline V gene data show CDR1 as SEHNR and CDR2 as FQNEAQ (reference sequence). CDR3 DNA: TGTGCCAGCAGCTCCCGGACTGCAGACAATGAGCAGTTCTTC. Its translation is CASSSRTADNEQFF.